Shown below are 30 T cell receptor beta chains from a single sample sequenced in a study of shared clonotypes between healthy human individuals. The protocol was immunoSEQ multiplex PCR, while the TCRdb copy is restricted to in-frame clones and leaves out a portion. This repertoire shows about half a million clones, approximately 80% found once; its top ten account for 9.5% to 15%. Material: PBMCs. The receptors were gathered from a woman aged 35 to 49 in good health. Some clones in this sample may be carry-over from other donors' samples.

The chain employs TRBV2 and TRBJ2-7; D uncertain. Between the trimmed V and J ends, which lost 0 bases and 6 bases, there was a span of 3 bases. The germline CDR1 and CDR2 sequences are SNHLY and FYNNEI. This CDR3 is 11 amino acids long. CDR3 amino acids: CASSEALEQYF. In DNA form, the CDR3 reads TGTGCCAGCAGTGAAGCTCTCGAGCAGTACTTC. Together with reference TRBV2 and TRBJ2-7, the CDR3 gives the full variable domain: EPEVTQTPSHQVTQMGQEVILRCVPISNHLYFYWYRQILGQKVEFLVSFYNNEISEKSEIFDDQFSVERPDGSNFTLKIRSTKLEDSAMYFCASSEALEQYFGPGTRLTVT.

This chain connects TRBV9 to TRBJ2-1; no reliable D call. CDR3 length: 14 residues. The germline V gene has CDR1 SGDLS and CDR2 YYNGEE. The ends were cut back, 3 bases at V and 7 bases at J, with 14 bases in the middle. The CDR3 reads CASSARTERNEQFF. CDR3 nucleotide sequence: TGTGCCAGCAGCGCACGGACGGAGAGGAATGAGCAGTTCTTC.

The J gene is TRBJ2-1, the V gene TRBV14; D might be TRBD2 (6 bases). Deletions cut 6 bases from V and 9 bases from J, with 18 bases between. This CDR3 region has 14 residues. CDR1 is SGHDN and CDR2 is FVKESK in the germline V gene. CDR3 in amino acids: CASRQSERRGEQFF. The CDR3 DNA follows: TGTGCCAGCAGGCAAAGCGAACGGCGGGGTGAGCAGTTCTTC. Full variable domain (missing parts from reference TRBV14 and TRBJ2-1): EAGVTQFPSHSVIEKGQTVTLRCDPISGHDNLYWYRRVMGKEIKFLLHFVKESKQDESGMPNNRFLAERTGGTYSTLKVQPAELEDSGVYFCASRQSERRGEQFFGPGTRLTVL.

The chain joins TRBV27 to TRBJ2-7, with a weak D call TRBD1 (6 bases). The CDR3 has 15 amino acids. V lost 1 base and J lost 2, with 12 bases in between. Germline CDR1 MNHEY, CDR2 SMNVEV (reference sequence). In DNA form, the CDR3 reads TGTGCCAGCAGTTTATATGTAGGGGGTCCCTACGAGCAGTACTTC. Residues: CASSLYVGGPYEQYF.

This chain links TRBV5-5 with TRBJ2-3; D ambiguous. Per the germline V gene, CDR1 is SGHKS and CDR2 is YYEKEE (reference sequence). The CDR3 covers 12 residues. Trimming pared 3 bases from V and 5 bases from J, leaving 7 bases between. In DNA, the CDR3 is TGTGCCAGCAGCTCGGTCAGAGATACGCAGTATTTT. Encoded protein: CASSSVRDTQYF.

J is TRBJ1-2 and V is TRBV4-3, with D perhaps TRBD1 (5 bases). V shed 0 bases and J shed 3 bases, with 11 bases lying between them. Germline V gene lookup returns CDR1 LGHNA and CDR2 YSLEER. The CDR3 is 15 amino acids. In DNA, the CDR3 is TGCGCCAGCAGCCAAGAGGGGTCAGGGTACTATGGCTACACCTTC. This gives the protein CASSQEGSGYYGYTF.

This clone was observed once. The chain is built from TRBV5-4 and TRBJ2-1; D gene ambiguous. The germline V gene has CDR1 SGHNT and CDR2 YYREEE (reference sequence). V lost 7 bases and J 0 bases, leaving 11 bases between the germline ends. This CDR3 comprises 14 residues. The CDR3 loop reads CASHDVSSYNEQFF. The DNA of the CDR3 is TGTGCCAGCCACGACGTAAGCTCCTACAATGAGCAGTTCTTC.

The J gene is TRBJ1-1, the V gene TRBV4-1; no definite D call. CDR1 is MGHRA, CDR2 YSYEKL, per germline. Deletions cut 0 bases from V and 4 bases from J, with 15 bases between. The CDR3 has 16 amino acids. CDR3 DNA sequence: TGCGCCAGCAGCCAAGAGCGGGCAAGGGTTGGCACTGAAGCTTTCTTT. Encoded protein: CASSQERARVGTEAFF.

This sequence joins TRBV29-1 and TRBJ2-7, with 8 bases lining up with TRBD1. The CDR3 runs 12 residues. Germline V gives CDR1 SQVTM, CDR2 ANQGSEA. V lost 4 bases to trimming and J lost 5 bases; unmatched junction nucleotides: 4. In DNA, the CDR3 is TGCAGCGTTGGGGCACAGGGGGACGAGCAGTACTTC. Amino acid sequence: CSVGAQGDEQYF.

This clone appeared a single time. CDR3 loop: CASSPRDGRGYEQYF. In DNA form, the CDR3 reads TGTGCCAGCAGCCCCCGTGACGGGAGAGGGTACGAGCAGTACTTC. This chain connects TRBV9 to TRBJ2-7; the D gene is possibly TRBD2 (6 bases). The ends were cut back, 4 bases at V and 4 bases at J, with 18 bases in the middle. In germline, CDR1 is SGDLS, CDR2 YYNGEE. The CDR3 sequence is 15 residues long.

This chain joins TRBV7-2 and TRBJ2-3; D perhaps matches TRBD2 (5 bases). The V gene lost 4 bases and the J gene lost 8 bases, with 10 bases spanning the gap. The CDR3 loop spans 12 amino acids. In germline, CDR1 is SGHTA, CDR2 FQGNSA. CDR3 protein: CASSSRAGTQYF. CDR3 DNA sequence: TGTGCCAGCAGCTCGAGGGCGGGTACGCAGTATTTT.

The chain uses TRBV10-1 and TRBJ2-3; D remains unclear. Trimming left V 8 bases short and J 1 base short, with 13 bases between. Germline CDR1 WNHNN, CDR2 SYGVQD (reference sequence). The CDR3 loop spans 14 amino acids. DNA of the CDR3: TGCGCCAGCGCTGGACGGGTGGGCACAGATACGCAGTATTTT. This encodes CASAGRVGTDTQYF.

The genes are TRBV18 and TRBJ2-7; D uncertain. Germline lookup yields CDR1 KGHSH and CDR2 LQKENI. The CDR3 consists of 13 residues. Trimming shortened V by 4 bases and J by 2 bases, and 9 bases separated the two germline ends. The CDR3 sequence is CASSQTATYEQYF. CDR3 coding DNA: TGTGCCAGCTCACAAACAGCGACCTACGAGCAGTACTTC.

The chain combines TRBV15 with TRBJ2-7; D gene unclear. The CDR3 length is 14 residues. V gave up 0 bases and J gave up 6 bases, with 12 bases separating them. The V gene's germline CDR1 is LNHNV and CDR2 YYDKDF (reference sequence). CDR3 protein: CATSREVGNFEQYF. In DNA form, the CDR3 reads TGTGCCACCAGCAGAGAAGTGGGGAACTTCGAGCAGTACTTC.

This rearrangement joins TRBV9 to TRBJ2-7; TRBD1 aligns across 7 bases. The CDR3 is 13 residues long. V shed 2 bases and J 1 base; nucleotides not matched to a gene: 0. In germline, CDR1 is SGDLS, CDR2 YYNGEE. CDR3 in DNA: TGTGCCAGCAGCGTGGGACAGTCCTACGAGCAGTACTTC. Translating gives CASSVGQSYEQYF.

The CDR3 bases are TGTGCCAGCAATGGGGCTCGCCAAGAGACCCAGTACTTC. The encoded protein is CASNGARQETQYF. The V and J genes are TRBV2 and TRBJ2-5; tentatively, D is TRBD1 (5 bases). This CDR3 has 13 amino acids. Trimming stripped 7 bases from V and 1 base from J, with 10 bases between. The V gene's germline CDR1 is SNHLY and CDR2 FYNNEI.

The chain joins TRBV15 to TRBJ2-3; D gene unclear. The CDR3 has 14 amino acids. CDR1 LNHNV and CDR2 YYDKDF come from the germline V gene (reference sequence). Trimming pared 0 bases from V and 0 bases from J, leaving 4 bases between. The CDR3 DNA is TGTGCCACCAGCAGAGAGGCTAGCACAGATACGCAGTATTTT. This translates into CATSREASTDTQYF.

The J gene is TRBJ2-3, the V gene TRBV5-6; no firm D call. This CDR3 has 13 residues. Trimming took 2 bases from V and 3 from J, leaving 7 bases between them. CDR1 is SGHDT and CDR2 is YYEEEE in the germline V gene. The CDR3 region is CASSLARTDTQYF. The CDR3 bases are TGTGCCAGCAGCTTAGCGAGGACAGATACGCAGTATTTT.

The chain combines TRBV18 with TRBJ2-7; no reliable D call. Trimming left V 4 bases short and J 2 bases short, with 9 bases between. The germline V gene encodes CDR1 KGHSH and CDR2 LQKENI. The CDR3 length is 13 residues. The CDR3 DNA follows: TGTGCCAGCTCACAGGGTCCGACCTACGAGCAGTACTTC. It yields the protein CASSQGPTYEQYF.

To note about this clone: This sample also contains other DNA sequences that code for the same CDR3. The chain is built from TRBV9 and TRBJ2-1; 10 bases are shared with TRBD2. Looked up from germline, CDR1 is SGDLS and CDR2 is YYNGEE. The CDR3 runs 17 residues. The V gene end was trimmed by 0 bases and the J gene end by 0 bases; junction bases not matched to a gene: 3. The CDR3 protein is CASSVGLAGSSYNEQFF. In DNA, the CDR3 is TGTGCCAGCAGCGTAGGACTAGCGGGTAGCTCCTACAATGAGCAGTTCTTC.

J is TRBJ1-3 and V is TRBV29-1, with D maybe TRBD1 (5 bases). V gave up 5 bases and J gave up 2 bases, with 7 bases separating them. There are 12 residues in the CDR3. Germline V gene data show CDR1 as SQVTM and CDR2 as ANQGSEA. CDR3 nucleotides: TGCAGCGTTAGGGGCCCTGGAAACACCATATATTTT. This sequence encodes CSVRGPGNTIYF.

This clone was seen once. The V gene is TRBV7-9, the J gene TRBJ1-5, with a possible D match to TRBD1 (5 bases). V was pared by 1 base and J by 0 bases, with 13 bases between. The CDR3 has 17 residues. Looked up from germline, CDR1 is SEHNR and CDR2 is FQNEAQ (reference sequence). CDR3 in amino acids: CASSLVGGGVSNQPQHF. CDR3 nucleotides: TGTGCCAGCAGCTTAGTGGGCGGGGGGGTTAGCAATCAGCCCCAGCATTTT.

The V gene is TRBV19, the J gene TRBJ1-3, with a possible D match to TRBD1 (6 bases). The CDR3 has 14 amino acids. V was trimmed by 10 bases and J by 4 bases, leaving 17 bases between them. Looked up from germline, CDR1 is LNHDA and CDR2 is SQIVND (reference sequence). DNA for the CDR3: TGTGCCACTTCACGGCCAGGGGCAGGAAACACCATATATTTT. This codes for CATSRPGAGNTIYF.

This clone was seen once. The chain uses TRBV7-3 and TRBJ2-1; the D is unclear. V shed 1 base and J shed 9 bases, with 10 bases lying between them. CDR3 size: 13 residues. CDR1 SGHTA and CDR2 FQGTGA come from the germline V gene. The CDR3 sequence is CASSLSVNSEQFF. For the CDR3, the DNA is TGTGCCAGCAGCTTAAGCGTAAATAGTGAGCAGTTCTTC.

As for this clone: At one end, the junction sequence differs from germline, possibly due to a read error. The V call is TRBV29-1, the J call TRBJ1-5, with 7 bases lining up with TRBD1. The germline V gene has CDR1 SQVTM and CDR2 ANQGSEA. The CDR3 has 14 amino acids. The CDR3 loop is CSVAGDRLNQPPHF. For the CDR3, the DNA is TGCAGCGTTGCGGGGGACAGACTCAATCAGCCCCCGCATTTT.

The CDR3 DNA reads TGCAGCGTCCGGACAGGGGGTAACTATGGCTACACCTTC. It translates to CSVRTGGNYGYTF. The chain couples TRBV29-1 to TRBJ1-2; 10 nucleotides line up with TRBD1. The CDR3 totals 13 residues. The J segment lost 1 base and the V segment lost 6 bases, leaving 2 bases of the junction unmatched. Germline V gene sequence: CDR1 SQVTM, CDR2 ANQGSEA.

Regarding this clone: It differs at one base from a far larger clone, so likely a read error. As DNA, the CDR3 is TGCAGCGTTGGGGCTAGCGGGAGCCTCTTGTCCGGGAAGCTGTTTTTT. The encoded protein is CSVGASGSLLSGKLFF. The chain has TRBV29-1 and TRBJ2-2, with 10 positions matching TRBD2. CDR1 and CDR2 from the germline V gene are SQVTM and ANQGSEA. CDR3 length: 16 residues.

V and J are TRBV7-9 and TRBJ2-5, with TRBD2 matching 8 bases. The CDR3 loop spans 14 amino acids. J was trimmed by 4 bases and V by 5 bases; bases with no gene match: 6. The V gene's germline CDR1 is SEHNR and CDR2 FQNEAQ (reference sequence). In DNA, the CDR3 is TGTGCCAGCAGCGCCTCGGGAGGGGCAGAGACCCAGTACTTC. It yields the protein CASSASGGAETQYF.

The rearrangement uses TRBV25-1 and TRBJ2-5, with TRBD2 as a possible D gene (6 bases). Germline CDR1 reads MGHDK; CDR2 reads SYGVNS. The length of the CDR3 is 15 residues. Trimming pared 3 bases from V and 7 bases from J, leaving 18 bases between. CDR3 sequence (DNA): TGTGCCAGCAGTGACCCACGGGGTCTCGGGGGGACCCAGTACTTC. This sequence encodes CASSDPRGLGGTQYF. Combining the CDR3 with reference TRBV25-1 and TRBJ2-5 gives the whole variable domain EADIYQTPRYLVIGTGKKITLECSQTMGHDKMYWYQQDPGMELHLIHYSYGVNSTEKGDLSSESTVSRIRTEHFPLTLESARPSHTSQYLCASSDPRGLGGTQYFGPGTRLLVL.

The genes are TRBV4-1 and TRBJ2-5; D is ambiguous. Germline CDR1 reads MGHRA; CDR2 reads YSYEKL. V lost 2 bases, J lost 4 bases, and 8 bases lay in between. CDR3 length equals 13 residues. The CDR3 DNA reads TGCGCCAGCAGCCAATTTTCCCTAGAGACCCAGTACTTC. Translating gives CASSQFSLETQYF.